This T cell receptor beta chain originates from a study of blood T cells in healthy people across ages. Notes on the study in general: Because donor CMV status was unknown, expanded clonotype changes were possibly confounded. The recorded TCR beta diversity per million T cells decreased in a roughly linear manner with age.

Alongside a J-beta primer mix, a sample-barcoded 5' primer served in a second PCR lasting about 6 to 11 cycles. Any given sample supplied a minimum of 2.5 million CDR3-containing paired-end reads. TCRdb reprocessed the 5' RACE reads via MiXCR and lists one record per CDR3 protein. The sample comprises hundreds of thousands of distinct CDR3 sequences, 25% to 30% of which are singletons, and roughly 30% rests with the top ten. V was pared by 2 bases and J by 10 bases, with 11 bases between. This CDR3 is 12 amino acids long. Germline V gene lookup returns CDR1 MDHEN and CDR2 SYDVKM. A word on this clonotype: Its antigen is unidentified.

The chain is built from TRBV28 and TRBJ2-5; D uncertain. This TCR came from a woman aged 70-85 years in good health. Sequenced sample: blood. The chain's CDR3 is CASSLRSHNQYF. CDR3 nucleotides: TGTGCCAGCAGTTTAAGGTCCCACAACCAGTACTTC.